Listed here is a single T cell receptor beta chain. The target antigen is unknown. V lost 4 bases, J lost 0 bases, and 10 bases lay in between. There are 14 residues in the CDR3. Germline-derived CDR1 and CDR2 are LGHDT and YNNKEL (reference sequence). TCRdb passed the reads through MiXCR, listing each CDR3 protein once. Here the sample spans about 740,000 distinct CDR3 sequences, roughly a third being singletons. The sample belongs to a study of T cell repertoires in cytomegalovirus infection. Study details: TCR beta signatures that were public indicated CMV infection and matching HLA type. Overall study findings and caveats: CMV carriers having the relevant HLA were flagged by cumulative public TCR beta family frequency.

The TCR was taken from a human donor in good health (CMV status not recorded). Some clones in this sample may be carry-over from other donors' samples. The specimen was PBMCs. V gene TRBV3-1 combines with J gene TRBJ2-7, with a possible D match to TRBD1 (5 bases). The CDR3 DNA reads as TGTGCCAGCAGCCGCCTACAGGCCTCCTACGAGCAGTACTTC. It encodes CASSRLQASYEQYF.